The 5 T cell receptor beta chains presented below share a single source sample, sequenced in a study of beta chain features in type 1 diabetes (dated by TCRdb to the late 2010s). The library was produced with the immunoSEQ multiplex PCR assay. The entire amount of isolated RNA was reverse transcribed using the High Capacity cDNA Reverse Transcription Kit, so the sequenced TCRB transcripts were expressed ones. Entries here come from immuneACCESS through TCRdb and include only in-frame sequences with V and J called. Some clones fail to appear in such tables; in the studies checked, an unresolved V gene covers under half of the shortfall, and the cause of the remainder is unknown. The sample yields about 350,000 clones; about 19% were counted once. The ten top clones hold approximately 0.041% of the sample. The sample was naive CD4+ T cells from blood. Interpreted using the paper, the cell subset or site label stands for: true naive CD4+ T cells. The receptors derive from a woman between 18 and 29 years old in good health.

CDR3 nucleotide sequence: TGTGCCAGCAGCCCCCCCCTAGCGGGAGTCCATGAGCAGTTCTTC. This gives the protein CASSPPLAGVHEQFF. The chain links TRBV9 to TRBJ2-1; 10 bases are a match to TRBD2. Losses at the gene ends were 4 bases for V and 8 bases for J; bases not matched to a gene: 9. CDR1 is SGDLS and CDR2 is YYNGEE in the germline V gene. This CDR3 contains 15 residues.

The table lists this clone with a few counts. The V and J genes are TRBV5-6 and TRBJ1-2, with D possibly being TRBD1 (6 bases). Trimming removed 5 bases from V and 0 bases from J, with 14 bases in between. In germline, CDR1 is SGHDT, CDR2 YYEEEE. This CDR3 has 15 amino acids. CDR3 sequence (DNA): TGTGCCAGCAGTAATCCGGGACAAACTAACTATGGCTACACCTTC. Residues: CASSNPGQTNYGYTF.

This clone was seen a handful of times. This sequence joins TRBV19 and TRBJ2-7; D is perhaps TRBD1 (6 bases). V was clipped by 2 bases and J by 3 bases, with 8 bases between them. Germline loops: CDR1 LNHDA, CDR2 SQIVND (reference sequence). This CDR3 spans 13 amino acids. In DNA form, the CDR3 reads TGTGCCAGTAGTATAAGGGGGAACTACGAGCAGTACTTC. It translates to CASSIRGNYEQYF.

This clone was counted only a few times. The gene calls are TRBV5-4 and TRBJ2-1; 10 bases are shared with TRBD2. Trimming at V came to 5 bases and at J to 6 bases, leaving 11 bases not matched to a gene. The CDR3 has 16 amino acids. Germline values: CDR1 SGHNT, CDR2 YYREEE (reference sequence). The DNA of the CDR3 is TGTGCCAGCAGTCCACGGGCTAGCGGGGGCCTCAATGAGCAGTTCTTC. Protein product: CASSPRASGGLNEQFF.

The chain uses TRBV29-1 and TRBJ2-7; 12 nucleotides line up with TRBD1. V was clipped by 5 bases and J by 5 bases; unmatched bases: 4. In germline, CDR1 is SQVTM, CDR2 ANQGSEA. CDR3 length: 13 residues. In DNA form, the CDR3 reads TGCAGCGTTAGGGACAGGGGGCCCAACGAGCAGTACTTC. Translated, it gives CSVRDRGPNEQYF.